This T cell receptor beta chain was found in a study of cytomegalovirus exposure and HLA in healthy donors. Findings of the study overall: A later analysis reportedly found fewer N-insertions in an Asian-associated ancestry cluster than the roughly 670-donor mean. Cytomegalovirus association was listed for 150 to 200 TCR beta chains. Previous analysis showed most TCR beta V segments were productive about 87% or about 30% of the time.

CDR1 is SGHNT and CDR2 is YENEEA in the germline V gene. The trim removed 5 bases at V and 11 bases at J, leaving 7 bases unmatched. The CDR3 extends over 13 amino acids. As concerns this clone: Its antigen is currently unknown.

It was with 60 Vbeta and 13 Jbeta primers that the PCR ran. Sequencing used immunoSEQ multiplex PCR; TCRdb keeps in-frame clones, though not all of them. The sample has about 120,000 clones, 55% to 65% seen once. This TCR derives from a woman aged 40 to 49 in good health and CMV-seropositive. Sequencing was performed on PBMCs. The chain is built from TRBV11-3 and TRBJ2-3, with TRBD1 matching over 10 bases. Here the CDR3 DNA reads TGTGCCAGCAGCCCTCCCGGGACAGGGGTGCAGTATTTT. Its protein is CASSPPGTGVQYF.